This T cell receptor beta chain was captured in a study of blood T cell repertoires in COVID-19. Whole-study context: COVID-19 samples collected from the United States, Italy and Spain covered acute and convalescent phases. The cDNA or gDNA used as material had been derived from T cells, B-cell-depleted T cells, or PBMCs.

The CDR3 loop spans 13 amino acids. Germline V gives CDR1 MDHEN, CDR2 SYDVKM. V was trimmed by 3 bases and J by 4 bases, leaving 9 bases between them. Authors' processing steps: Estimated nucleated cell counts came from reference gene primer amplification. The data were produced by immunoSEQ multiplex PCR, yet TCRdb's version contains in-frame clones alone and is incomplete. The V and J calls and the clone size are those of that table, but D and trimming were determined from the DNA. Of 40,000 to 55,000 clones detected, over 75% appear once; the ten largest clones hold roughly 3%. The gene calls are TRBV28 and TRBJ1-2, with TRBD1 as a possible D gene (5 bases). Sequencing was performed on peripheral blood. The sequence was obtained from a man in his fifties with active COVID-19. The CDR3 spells CASSLGRGYGYTF. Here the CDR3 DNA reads TGTGCCAGCAGTTTGGGGCGGGGCTATGGCTACACCTTC.